This TCR beta chain originates from a study of Graves' ophthalmopathy and Graves' hyperthyroidism. Whole-study context: At initial diagnosis, peripheral blood was obtained, and this preceded any treatment.

Transcripts of RNA were the source for amplifying TCR beta CDR3 regions. RT-PCR with HTBI primers came first, then second-round multiplex PCR. MiXCR, run by TCRdb on the multiplex PCR reads, gives a single entry per CDR3 protein. The repertoire holds over 650,000 distinct CDR3 sequences, roughly 41% seen once, with under 3.5% in the top ten. The germline V gene has CDR1 MGHDK and CDR2 SYGVNS. This CDR3 spans 13 amino acids. The germline V and J ends were trimmed by 6 bases and 5 bases, with 12 bases remaining between them. Certain patients were not enrolled. These were patients with other autoimmune diseases, uncontrolled infections, pregnancy or lactation. The evidence that diagnosis relied on was clinical symptoms, serum thyroxine, TRAb, thyroid ultrasound and orbital computed tomography. PBMCs had their origin in fresh peripheral blood (roughly 10 ml).

Sequencing was performed on peripheral blood. The clonotype originates from an adult man with Graves' ophthalmopathy. The rearrangement joins TRBV25-1 to TRBJ2-3; weak D call: TRBD2 (5 bases). The chain's CDR3 is CASSLARRDTQYF. In DNA form, the CDR3 reads TGTGCCAGCAGCTTAGCGAGGAGAGATACGCAGTATTTT.